This T cell receptor beta chain is drawn from a study of shared clonotypes between healthy human individuals. The CDR3 totals 17 residues. Germline-derived CDR1 and CDR2 are SGHTA and FQGNSA. The ends lost 1 base at V and 6 bases at J; junction bases unmatched: 10. The assay was immunoSEQ multiplex PCR, and TCRdb's table has in-frame clones only and misses some. The table shows around 370,000 clones, with 96% occurring only once. This sequence originates from a man aged 25 to 40 in good health. The chain combines TRBV7-2 with TRBJ1-3, with 9 bases aligning to TRBD1. Sequenced sample: memory CD8+ T cells sorted from blood. Indicated subset: CD45RO+ cells pooled with CCR7-negative TemRA cells. The CDR3 reads CASSLGHRGQEENTIYF. In DNA, the CDR3 is TGTGCCAGCAGCTTAGGGCACAGGGGGCAGGAGGAAAACACCATATATTTT.